What follows are 15 T cell receptor beta chains derived from one specimen sequenced in a study of blood T cell repertoires in COVID-19 (dated by TCRdb to 2020 to 2022). Library construction relied on the immunoSEQ multiplex PCR assay. In its TCRdb copy, this immuneACCESS table keeps in-frame sequences only and misses some clones. Where compared with another copy, unresolved V genes explain less than half of these, and the others have no known cause. Across this sample there are a few hundred thousand clones, with 70% to 90% seen only once. 1.9% of the sample is held by the ten biggest clonotypes. Sequenced sample: PBMCs or T cells enriched from blood (not recorded which). The receptors originated from a woman aged 45-65 years who had recovered from COVID-19.

The chain uses TRBV24-1 and TRBJ2-2, with 12 bases aligning to TRBD1. J lost 4 bases, V lost 7 bases, and 3 bases had no gene match. This CDR3 has 15 residues. From germline, CDR1 is KGHDR and CDR2 SFDVKD. Here the CDR3 DNA reads TGTGCCACCAGCGAGGGACAGGGGGCCACCGGGGAGCTGTTTTTT. It codes for CATSEGQGATGELFF.

The V call is TRBV3-1 (or the pseudogene TRBV3-2), the J call TRBJ1-2, with TRBD1 as a possible D gene (5 bases). CDR3 length: 14 amino acids. CDR1 and CDR2 (germline): LGHDT, YNNKEL (reference sequence). V shed 7 bases and J shed 2 bases, with 14 bases lying between them. DNA for the CDR3: TGTGCCAGCACTCTCCAGGGATACAACTATGGCTACACCTTC. It specifies CASTLQGYNYGYTF.

The V and J genes are TRBV21-1 and TRBJ1-1. TRBV21-1 is labeled a pseudogene. The CDR3 has 14 amino acids. CDR3 loop: CASTLYKMNTEAFF. The CDR3 DNA is TGTGCCAGCACACTATACAAAATGAACACTGAAGCTTTCTTT.

The chain combines TRBV7-2 with TRBJ1-3; D is uncertain. V lost 1 base, J lost 1 base, and 8 bases lay in between. Per the germline V gene, CDR1 is SGHTA and CDR2 is FQGNSA. The length of the CDR3 is 15 residues. The CDR3 bases are TGTGCCAGCAGCTTAGATTCGGGGTCTGGAAACACCATATATTTT. This codes for CASSLDSGSGNTIYF.

V usage is TRBV5-1 and J usage is TRBJ1-2; 8 positions agree with TRBD1. The germline V gene encodes CDR1 SGHRS and CDR2 YFSETQ. The CDR3 has 14 residues. V trimming: 0 bases; J trimming: 4 bases; junction bases outside the gene matches: 2. In DNA form, the CDR3 reads TGCGCCAGCAGCTTGGCCGGGACAGGCTATGGCTACACCTTC. Translated, it gives CASSLAGTGYGYTF.

The chain links TRBV7-8 to TRBJ2-5; 8 nucleotides align to TRBD2. The germline V gene encodes CDR1 SGHVS and CDR2 FQNEAQ. V shed 4 bases, J shed 3 bases, and the junction held 4 bases outside the gene matches. The CDR3 is 14 amino acids. The CDR3 DNA follows: TGTGCCAGCAGCTCCTATAGCGGGAAAGAGACCCAGTACTTC. Translating it yields CASSSYSGKETQYF.

This chain joins TRBV9 and TRBJ2-7; a weak D match, TRBD2 (6 bases). Germline lookup yields CDR1 SGDLS and CDR2 YYNGEE. The CDR3 covers 12 residues. V was clipped by 4 bases and J by 8 bases, with 13 bases between them. The CDR3 sequence is CASSRAEGQQYF. The CDR3 nucleotides read TGTGCCAGCAGCCGAGCGGAGGGACAGCAGTACTTC.

This chain links TRBV5-1 with TRBJ2-1, with TRBD2 as a possible D gene (7 bases). V shed 2 bases and J shed 0 bases, with 9 bases lying between them. The V gene's germline CDR1 is SGHRS and CDR2 YFSETQ. There are 15 residues in the CDR3. The CDR3 region has the DNA TGCGCCAGCAGCTTTAGGGGGGGCTCCTACAATGAGCAGTTCTTC. This gives the protein CASSFRGGSYNEQFF.

The chain couples TRBV9 to TRBJ2-2; 7 positions agree with TRBD1. The germline gives CDR1 SGDLS, CDR2 YYNGEE. The CDR3 is 15 amino acids. With V trimmed by 4 bases and J by 2 bases, 5 bases remained unmatched. DNA of the CDR3: TGTGCCAGCAGCAGGGGGCTAGCCAACACCGGGGAGCTGTTTTTT. This codes for CASSRGLANTGELFF.

The chain employs TRBV16 and TRBJ2-7; unclear D gene. The length of the CDR3 is 13 residues. The V and J ends lost 0 bases and 9 bases respectively, with 12 bases between them. The germline CDR1 and CDR2 sequences are KGHSY and FQNENV. In DNA form, the CDR3 reads TGTGCCAGCAGCCAATCAAGAGCGTCTGGGCAGTACTTC. This codes for CASSQSRASGQYF. Supplemented by reference TRBV16 and TRBJ2-7, the full variable domain reads GEEVAQTPKHLVRGEGQKAKLYCAPIKGHSYVFWYQQVLKNEFKFLISFQNENVFDETGMPKERFSAKCLPNSPCSLEIQATKLEDSAVYFCASSQSRASGQYFGPGTRLTVT.

This sequence joins TRBV6-5 and TRBJ2-7, with 10 nucleotides matching TRBD2. This CDR3 region has 15 residues. CDR1 and CDR2 (germline): MNHEY, SVGAGI. The ends lost 6 bases at V and 0 bases at J; junction bases unmatched: 5. CDR3 sequence reads: CASRTSGVNSYEQYF. The CDR3 coding sequence is TGTGCCAGCAGAACTAGCGGGGTGAACTCCTACGAGCAGTACTTC.

The chain recombines TRBV11-3 with TRBJ2-3; D is unresolved. CDR1 SGHNT and CDR2 YENEEA come from the germline V gene. Trimming shortened V by 3 bases and J by 4 bases, and 8 bases separated the two germline ends. The CDR3 loop spans 13 amino acids. The CDR3 nucleotides are TGTGCCAGCAGCTTTGGAGTTTCAGATACGCAGTATTTT. Its protein product is CASSFGVSDTQYF.

This chain connects TRBV5-1 to TRBJ2-5; D might be TRBD2 (5 bases). V was cut by 1 base and J by 5 bases, with 9 bases left in between. CDR1 and CDR2 from the germline V gene are SGHRS and YFSETQ. The length of the CDR3 is 13 residues. DNA for the CDR3: TGCGCCAGCAGCTTGCCTGGGGAGGAGACCCAGTACTTC. Protein sequence: CASSLPGEETQYF.

The chain joins TRBV11-2 to TRBJ1-4; no clear D gene. In germline, CDR1 is SGHAT, CDR2 FQNNGV. CDR3 length: 14 residues. Trimming cost V 1 base and J 4 bases, with 7 bases left between them. CDR3 sequence: CASSLATFNEKLFF. CDR3 nucleotide sequence: TGTGCCAGCAGCTTAGCGACTTTTAATGAAAAACTGTTTTTT. The full variable domain, with the rest looked up from reference TRBV11-2 and TRBJ1-4, is EAGVAQSPRYKIIEKRQSVAFWCNPISGHATLYWYQQILGQGPKLLIQFQNNGVVDDSQLPKDRFSAERLKGVDSTLKIQPAKLEDSAVYLCASSLATFNEKLFFGSGTQLSVL.

V and J are TRBV2 and TRBJ2-1; 8 bases fit TRBD1. CDR1 is SNHLY and CDR2 is FYNNEI in the germline V gene. After removal of 7 bases from V and 9 bases from J, the junction contained 14 bases not matched to a gene. CDR3 size: 15 residues. CDR3: CASTVTGGISPEQFF. The DNA of the CDR3 is TGTGCCAGCACCGTAACAGGGGGTATCTCTCCTGAGCAGTTCTTC. Full variable domain (outside the CDR3, taken from reference TRBV2 and TRBJ2-1): EPEVTQTPSHQVTQMGQEVILRCVPISNHLYFYWYRQILGQKVEFLVSFYNNEISEKSEIFDDQFSVERPDGSNFTLKIRSTKLEDSAMYFCASTVTGGISPEQFFGPGTRLTVL.